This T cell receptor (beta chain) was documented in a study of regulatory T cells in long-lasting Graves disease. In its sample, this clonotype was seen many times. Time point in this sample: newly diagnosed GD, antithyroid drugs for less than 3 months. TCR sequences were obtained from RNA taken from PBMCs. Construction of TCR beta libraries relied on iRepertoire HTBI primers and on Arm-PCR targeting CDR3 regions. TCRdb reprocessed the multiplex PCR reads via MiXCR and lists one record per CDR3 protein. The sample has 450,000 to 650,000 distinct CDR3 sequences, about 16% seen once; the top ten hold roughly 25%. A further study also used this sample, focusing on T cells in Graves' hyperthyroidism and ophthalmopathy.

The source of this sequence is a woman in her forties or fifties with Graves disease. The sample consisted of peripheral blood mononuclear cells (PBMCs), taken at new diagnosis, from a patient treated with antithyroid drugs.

CDR3 residues: CSATAPISRLAGVREQYF. The CDR3 DNA sequence: TGCAGTGCTACCGCACCCATCAGTAGGCTAGCGGGGGTTCGCGAGCAGTACTTC. V is TRBV20-1 and J is TRBJ2-7; 10 positions match TRBD2. V lost 4 bases and J lost 6; bases outside the gene matches: 21. The CDR3 has 18 residues. The germline V gene has CDR1 DFQATT and CDR2 SNEGSKA (reference sequence).